The present entry profiles one TCR beta chain with its context. Its antigen is unknown. People who had autoimmune disease history or systemic immunosuppression were excluded. Germline CDR1 and CDR2: SGHTA and FQGNSA. The CDR3 consists of 13 residues. V was cut by 4 bases and J by 0 bases, with 5 bases left in between. This entry is derived from a study of OX40 agonist ivuxolimab in advanced cancers. The wider study: With ivuxolimab, an agonistic anti-OX40 (CD134) antibody, patients were treated. Three individuals attained partial responses, comprising one hepatocellular carcinoma case and two cutaneous melanoma cases. Study-wide results and caveats: Partial responders at 0.1-3.0 mg/kg had among the lowest clonal expansion.

Clones were sequenced by immunoSEQ multiplex PCR, and TCRdb holds only the in-frame ones, with some missing. The sample records about 19,000 clones, roughly four fifths being singletons. This TCR derives from an adult with an advanced solid tumor such as melanoma, head and neck, liver or kidney cancer. The material was CD4+ or CD8+ T cells sorted from blood, obtained in a trial of the OX40 agonist ivuxolimab. The genes are TRBV7-2 and TRBJ2-3; D is unclear. The CDR3 loop reads CASSSGSTDTQYF. In DNA form, the CDR3 reads TGTGCCAGCAGCTCAGGTAGCACAGATACGCAGTATTTT.